The rows below give T cell receptor beta chains drawn from one sample of a study of early T cells in non-severe SARS-CoV-2 infection. TCRdb re-called the 5' RACE reads with MiXCR, one entry per CDR3 protein. The sample has tens of thousands of distinct CDR3 sequences, around 5% seen once. The sequencing sample was made of whole blood. The origin of the receptors is an adult who was a healthcare worker with PCR-confirmed SARS-CoV-2 infection or an uninfected control (not recorded which). Both conserved end residues are part of each CDR3. A D gene is named only where the DNA matches it firmly. Clone size is given for some rows only: seen once, a few or many times, or a class if the clone is expanded.

abundance	v_gene	j_gene	d_gene	CDR3nt	CDR3aa
many	TRBV29-1	TRBJ1-2	.	TGCAGCGTGACGGGTCTTCACCATGGCTACACCTTC	CSVTGLHHGYTF
many	TRBV30	TRBJ1-2	.	TGTGCCTGGACCCACGGGAACTATGGCTACACCTTC	CAWTHGNYGYTF
many	TRBV6-2/TRBV6-3	TRBJ2-7	.	TGTGCCAGCAGGGGGTTTTACGAGCAGTACTTC	CASRGFYEQYF
many	TRBV19	TRBJ2-3	.	TGTGCCAGTAAAGTTCGGGGCGGGGATACGCAGTATTTT	CASKVRGGDTQYF
many	TRBV20-1	TRBJ2-3	.	TGCAGTGCTAGAGATCAGGGTCCAGATACGCAGTATTTT	CSARDQGPDTQYF
.	TRBV20-1	TRBJ2-3	TRBD2	TGCAGTGCTACTCAGCGGGATCCTTTCACAGATACGCAGTATTTT	CSATQRDPFTDTQYF
many	TRBV12-3/TRBV12-4	TRBJ2-4	TRBD2	TGTGCCAGCAGCCTTACTAGCGGAGGGGGCATTCAGTACTTC	CASSLTSGGGIQYF
medium-sized	TRBV4-2	TRBJ2-7	.	TGTGCCAGCAGCCAAGGGGGGGTTGGGCACGAGCAGTACTTC	CASSQGGVGHEQYF
.	TRBV19	TRBJ2-3	.	TGTGCCAGTAGTATAGGTTTGAACAGATTCACAGATACGCAGTATTTT	CASSIGLNRFTDTQYF
many	TRBV5-5	TRBJ2-3	.	TGTGCCAGCAGCTTGAGAGGGGGGGCCCGCACAGATACGCAGTATTTT	CASSLRGGARTDTQYF